Below, 25 T cell receptor beta chains from the same sample are listed, as sequenced in a study of lymphopenia after photon versus proton radiotherapy. Assay used: immunoSEQ multiplex PCR; TCRdb lists only in-frame clones, some missing. Of about 18,000 clones in the sample, more than 85% are singletons; the top ten hold about 9%. The sample here was peripheral blood, taken from a patient treated with proton-based radiotherapy. These TCRs come from a man between 65 and 85 years old with pancreatic cancer.

This clone was counted a few times. This chain joins TRBV19 and TRBJ2-7; D remains unclear. There are 12 residues in the CDR3. Trimming removed 5 bases at V and 4 bases at J, with 9 bases between. Per germline, CDR1 LNHDA and CDR2 SQIVND (reference sequence). The CDR3 sequence is CASSHVGYEQYF. CDR3 DNA: TGTGCCAGTAGTCATGTGGGGTACGAGCAGTACTTC.

The chain has TRBV19 and TRBJ2-2, with 7 nucleotides matching TRBD2. Germline CDR1 LNHDA, CDR2 SQIVND (reference sequence). V dropped 4 bases and J dropped 8; count of bases not matched to a gene: 13. CDR3 length equals 16 residues. This chain's CDR3 is CASSTQSRGREGELFF. The CDR3 coding sequence is TGTGCCAGTAGTACCCAATCCCGGGGGAGGGAGGGGGAGCTGTTTTTT.

V is TRBV2 and J is TRBJ2-7; 7 bases match TRBD1. Per germline, CDR1 SNHLY and CDR2 FYNNEI. The CDR3 has 14 amino acids. V was clipped by 1 base and J by 3 bases; unmatched bases: 3. The CDR3 loop reads CASSEVTGLYEQYF. CDR3 nucleotides: TGTGCCAGCAGTGAAGTGACAGGGCTCTACGAGCAGTACTTC.

The chain is built from TRBV7-6 and TRBJ2-7; D is perhaps TRBD1 (5 bases). The germline V gene encodes CDR1 SGHVS and CDR2 FNYEAQ. The CDR3 runs 13 residues. The V and J ends lost 5 bases and 4 bases respectively, with 12 bases between them. The CDR3 coding sequence is TGTGCCAGCAGCCCGAGACAGAGGTACGAGCAGTACTTC. Its protein is CASSPRQRYEQYF.

CDR3 loop: CATSRPSGGSGNTIYF. CDR3 sequence (DNA): TGTGCCACCAGCAGACCGTCCGGGGGCTCTGGAAACACCATATATTTT. The chain links TRBV15 to TRBJ1-3; perhaps TRBD1 as D (5 bases). V was pared by 2 bases and J by 0 bases, with 11 bases between. The CDR3 is made up of 16 amino acids. Germline CDR1 and CDR2: LNHNV and YYDKDF (reference sequence).

The chain couples TRBV7-9 to TRBJ2-7; either TRBD1 or TRBD2 may supply D (5 bases each). Trimming stripped 4 bases from V and 6 bases from J, with 10 bases between. There are 12 residues in the CDR3. Germline loops: CDR1 SEHNR, CDR2 FQNEAQ (reference sequence). In DNA, the CDR3 is TGTGCCAGCAGCTCTATTGGGGGCGAGCAGTACTTC. This encodes CASSSIGGEQYF.

This chain joins TRBV5-1 and TRBJ2-3, with a possible D match to TRBD1 (5 bases). Germline V gene data show CDR1 as SGHRS and CDR2 as YFSETQ. The CDR3 is 13 amino acids. The V end lost 2 bases, the J end lost 4 bases, and 8 bases lay between the germline ends. The CDR3 bases are TGCGCCAGCAGCTTTAGACAGTCAGATACGCAGTATTTT. Its translation is CASSFRQSDTQYF. Drawing the rest from reference TRBV5-1 and TRBJ2-3, the complete variable domain is KAGVTQTPRYLIKTRGQQVTLSCSPISGHRSVSWYQQTPGQGLQFLFEYFSETQRNKGNFPGRFSGRQFSNSRSEMNVSTLELGDSALYLCASSFRQSDTQYFGPGTRLTVL.

This clone showed up just once. The chain has TRBV18 and TRBJ1-1; D uncertain. Germline assignment: CDR1 KGHSH and CDR2 LQKENI. This CDR3 has 14 amino acids. Between the trimmed V and J ends, which lost 3 bases and 1 base, there was a span of 9 bases. This CDR3 reads CASSPVGSNTEAFF. The CDR3 bases are TGTGCCAGCTCACCCGTGGGGTCGAACACTGAAGCTTTCTTT.

V and J are TRBV14 and TRBJ1-2, with unresolved D. Between the trimmed V and J ends, which lost 0 bases and 4 bases, there was a span of 15 bases. The germline gives CDR1 SGHDN, CDR2 FVKESK. The CDR3 has 16 amino acids. The DNA of the CDR3 is TGTGCCAGCAGCCAAGATCTAACGGGCAGCCTCTATGGCTACACCTTC. It is translated as CASSQDLTGSLYGYTF.

CDR3 DNA sequence: TGTGCCACCTTCCGGGGCCGCAATCAGCCCCAGCATTTT. This translates into CATFRGRNQPQHF. The chain joins TRBV6-6 to TRBJ1-5; TRBD1 might be the D (5 bases). Germline-derived CDR1 and CDR2 are MNHNY and SVGAGI (reference sequence). The CDR3 runs to 13 residues. V dropped 10 bases and J dropped 2 bases, with 12 bases sitting between them.

V and J are TRBV6-1 and TRBJ1-3; D possibly corresponds to TRBD1 (5 bases). The CDR3 consists of 14 residues. Trimming cost V 4 bases and J 4 bases, with 11 bases left between them. From germline, CDR1 is MNHNS and CDR2 SASEGT. CDR3 amino acids: CASSVDSGGNTIYF. CDR3 coding DNA: TGTGCCAGCAGTGTTGACAGCGGGGGAAACACCATATATTTT.

This clone was recorded once. The V and J genes are TRBV5-6 and TRBJ1-1; D unclear. Germline loops: CDR1 SGHDT, CDR2 YYEEEE. The V end was cut by 5 bases, the J end by 5 bases, with 22 bases between. This CDR3 comprises 16 residues. CDR3 loop: CASRRGPLFSGTEAFF. The CDR3 region has the DNA TGTGCCAGCAGGCGGGGTCCCTTATTTTCTGGGACTGAAGCTTTCTTT.

The chain employs TRBV6-5 and TRBJ2-3; no reliable D call. CDR1 MNHEY and CDR2 SVGAGI come from the germline V gene. V was trimmed by 4 bases and J by 9 bases, leaving 8 bases between them. The CDR3 totals 11 residues. CDR3 in amino acids: CASSFAWTQYF. CDR3 nucleotide sequence: TGTGCCAGCAGTTTTGCTTGGACGCAGTATTTT.

The chain links TRBV5-8 to TRBJ1-6, with D maybe TRBD1 (5 bases). This CDR3 has 14 amino acids. Germline V lookup: CDR1 SGHTS, CDR2 YDEGEE. V was pared by 6 bases and J by 9 bases, with 16 bases between. The CDR3 nucleotides read TGTGCCAGCATTCGGGACCCCCTAGGTTCACCCCTCCACTTT. This sequence encodes CASIRDPLGSPLHF.

The chain has TRBV9 and TRBJ2-1; D may be TRBD1 (6 bases). V lost 2 bases to trimming and J lost 4 bases, with 22 bases between them. From germline, CDR1 is SGDLS and CDR2 YYNGEE. This CDR3 spans 18 amino acids. The CDR3 reads CASSVGAQGSGTYNEQFF. The CDR3 DNA sequence: TGTGCCAGCAGCGTGGGGGCCCAGGGCTCAGGGACATACAATGAGCAGTTCTTC.

In its sample, this clone is medium-sized. The sample carries other DNA sequences with the same CDR3. DNA for the CDR3: TGTGCCAGTAGTCCCGGGACAGGGTCCTACGAGCAGTACTTC. Translation: CASSPGTGSYEQYF. This rearrangement joins TRBV19 to TRBJ2-7; TRBD1 aligns across 9 bases. V shed 5 bases and J 1 base; nucleotides not matched to a gene: 3. The CDR3 loop spans 14 amino acids. From germline, CDR1 is LNHDA and CDR2 SQIVND (reference sequence). The variable domain in full, with the rest retrieved from reference TRBV19 and TRBJ2-7, is DGGITQSPKYLFRKEGQNVTLSCEQNLNHDAMYWYRQDPGQGLRLIYYSQIVNDFQKGDIAEGYSVSREKKESFPLTVTSAQKNPTAFYLCASSPGTGSYEQYFGPGTRLTVT.

The rearrangement uses TRBV30 and TRBJ2-4; the match to TRBD1 covers 7 bases. The ends lost 3 bases at V and 4 bases at J; junction bases unmatched: 9. Germline CDR1 reads GTSNPN; CDR2 reads SVGIG (reference sequence). This CDR3 is built from 15 residues. The CDR3 DNA reads as TGTGCCTGGAGCCTACAGGGGAGCAGGAAAAACATTCAGTACTTC. Protein: CAWSLQGSRKNIQYF.

This rearrangement joins TRBV6-5 to TRBJ2-7; maybe TRBD2 (6 bases). The germline V gene encodes CDR1 MNHEY and CDR2 SVGAGI. The germline V and J ends were trimmed by 5 bases and 7 bases, with 15 bases remaining between them. The CDR3 loop spans 13 amino acids. The CDR3 loop reads CASSGGNWGEQYF. CDR3 sequence (DNA): TGTGCCAGCAGTGGGGGGAACTGGGGGGAGCAGTACTTC.

V usage is TRBV5-1 and J usage is TRBJ2-1; TRBD2 aligns across 10 bases. V gave up 3 bases and J gave up 7 bases; unmatched junction bases: 16. The CDR3 has 18 amino acids. Germline assignment: CDR1 SGHRS and CDR2 YFSETQ. As DNA, the CDR3 is TGCGCCAGCAGCTCCACCCGTATTACTAGCGGGATGGAGAATGAGCAGTTCTTC. It encodes CASSSTRITSGMENEQFF.

This chain links TRBV19 with TRBJ2-1; D uncertain. V shed 2 bases and J shed 7 bases, with 15 bases lying between them. CDR1 and CDR2 from the germline V gene are LNHDA and SQIVND (reference sequence). There are 15 residues in the CDR3. Here the CDR3 reads CASSITGTIVNEQFF. CDR3 DNA sequence: TGTGCCAGTAGTATAACCGGAACCATAGTTAATGAGCAGTTCTTC.

CDR3 in amino acids: CASSSYGTSGEKLFF. For the CDR3, the DNA is TGTGCCAGCAGTAGCTACGGGACCTCTGGTGAAAAACTGTTTTTT. This chain joins TRBV27 and TRBJ1-4; the D gene is possibly TRBD1 (5 bases). Germline CDR1 is MNHEY and CDR2 is SMNVEV (reference sequence). V was trimmed by 5 bases and J by 7 bases, leaving 17 bases between them. This CDR3 region has 15 residues.

The chain is built from TRBV18 and TRBJ1-1; D gene ambiguous. The CDR3 totals 14 residues. The germline V gene encodes CDR1 KGHSH and CDR2 LQKENI. Trimming took off 0 bases at V and 8 bases at J, with 13 bases between the two ends. CDR3 residues: CASSPPAGDFEAFF. CDR3 nucleotides: TGTGCCAGCTCACCACCGGCAGGTGATTTCGAAGCTTTCTTT. Full variable domain (outside the CDR3, taken from reference TRBV18 and TRBJ1-1): NAGVMQNPRHLVRRRGQEARLRCSPMKGHSHVYWYRQLPEEGLKFMVYLQKENIIDESGMPKERFSAEFPKEGPSILRIQQVVRGDSAAYFCASSPPAGDFEAFFGQGTRLTVV.

This clone appeared a few times. This rearrangement joins TRBV5-1 to TRBJ1-2; 7 nucleotides agree with TRBD1. Germline CDR1 and CDR2: SGHRS and YFSETQ. V lost 0 bases to trimming and J lost 4 bases; unmatched junction nucleotides: 6. The CDR3 runs 15 residues. The CDR3 sequence is CASSLGGTETYGYTF. For the CDR3, the DNA is TGCGCCAGCAGCTTGGGAGGGACAGAAACCTATGGCTACACCTTC.

The chain carries TRBV6-6 and TRBJ2-7; maybe TRBD1 (6 bases). Germline V gives CDR1 MNHNY, CDR2 SVGAGI (reference sequence). This CDR3 is 15 amino acids long. V dropped 7 bases and J dropped 0 bases, with 16 bases sitting between them. In DNA, the CDR3 is TGTGCCAGCACCGGTCCCAGGGGATCCTCCTACGAGCAGTACTTC. It is translated as CASTGPRGSSYEQYF.

The rearrangement joins TRBV6-5 to TRBJ1-2, with D unresolved. Germline V gene lookup returns CDR1 MNHEY and CDR2 SVGAGI. This CDR3 region has 13 residues. Trimming pared 2 bases from V and 5 bases from J, leaving 9 bases between. The CDR3 DNA reads as TGTGCCAGCAGTTACAGCACCGAATATGGCTACACCTTC. It specifies CASSYSTEYGYTF.